Each of the 17 T cell receptor beta chains below was sequenced from the same sample in a study of blood T cell repertoires in COVID-19. Sequencing was performed with immunoSEQ multiplex PCR; in TCRdb, only in-frame clones are kept and a portion is missing. The data hold approximately 390,000 clones, with about 89% observed a single time. Input material: peripheral blood. The origin of the receptors is an older woman with COVID-19, enrolled during active disease.

The V gene is TRBV18, the J gene TRBJ1-2; 10 bases are a match to TRBD1. Germline CDR1 reads KGHSH; CDR2 reads LQKENI. The CDR3 has 13 residues. V lost 8 bases, J lost 7 bases, and 7 bases stayed unmatched. The CDR3 here is CASGDRGRGGYTF. The DNA of the CDR3 is TGTGCCAGCGGTGACAGGGGGCGCGGTGGCTACACCTTC.

The gene calls are TRBV7-2 and TRBJ1-1; perhaps TRBD1 as D (5 bases). Per germline, CDR1 SGHTA and CDR2 FQGNSA. V dropped 3 bases and J dropped 1 base, with 9 bases sitting between them. The CDR3 has 14 amino acids. CDR3 in amino acids: CASSFVRENTEAFF. DNA for the CDR3: TGTGCCAGCAGCTTCGTCAGGGAGAACACTGAAGCTTTCTTT.

The chain couples TRBV7-3 to TRBJ1-2; tentative D call: TRBD1 (5 bases). CDR1 SGHTA and CDR2 FQGTGA come from the germline V gene. V lost 5 bases and J 2 bases, leaving 12 bases between the germline ends. The CDR3 length is 14 residues. Written as DNA, the CDR3 is TGTGCCAGCAGCCCTGGGGGGAACAACTATGGCTACACCTTC. This codes for CASSPGGNNYGYTF. Variable domain in full (rest from reference TRBV7-3 and TRBJ1-2): GAGVSQTPSNKVTEKGKYVELRCDPISGHTALYWYRQSLGQGPEFLIYFQGTGAADDSGLPNDRFFAVRPEGSVSTLKIQRTERGDSAVYLCASSPGGNNYGYTFGSGTRLTVV.

This chain joins TRBV5-6 and TRBJ2-7; 8 bases map to TRBD2. The V and J ends lost 2 bases and 4 bases, in that order; junction bases with no gene match: 11. Germline V gene lookup returns CDR1 SGHDT and CDR2 YYEEEE. CDR3 length equals 16 residues. The CDR3 protein is CASSFLSGGVMYEQYF. In DNA form, the CDR3 reads TGTGCCAGCAGCTTTCTCAGCGGGGGAGTCATGTACGAGCAGTACTTC.

This rearrangement joins TRBV24-1 to TRBJ2-2; TRBD1 is a possible D gene (6 bases). The CDR3 contains 14 residues. Trimming took 6 bases from V and 0 from J, leaving 7 bases between them. Germline CDR1 KGHDR, CDR2 SFDVKD. This CDR3 reads CATSSGANTGELFF. The CDR3, as DNA: TGTGCCACCAGTTCAGGGGCGAACACCGGGGAGCTGTTTTTT.

The chain joins TRBV6-5 to TRBJ1-2; D gene unclear. Trimming cost V 7 bases and J 4 bases, with 13 bases left between them. The CDR3 contains 13 residues. Germline assignment: CDR1 MNHEY and CDR2 SVGAGI. The CDR3 loop is CASTARGGYGYTF. The CDR3 region has the DNA TGTGCCAGCACGGCCCGGGGTGGCTATGGCTACACCTTC.

This chain uses TRBV28 with TRBJ2-5; 9 bases line up with TRBD2. Germline values: CDR1 MDHEN, CDR2 SYDVKM. The length of the CDR3 is 15 residues. Losses at the gene ends were 5 bases for V and 4 bases for J; bases not matched to a gene: 8. The CDR3 is CASSSSGGQGETQYF. The DNA for the CDR3 is TGTGCCAGCAGTAGTAGCGGGGGCCAGGGAGAGACCCAGTACTTC.

The chain carries TRBV20-1 and TRBJ1-1; D call uncertain. The CDR3 covers 11 residues. V dropped 6 bases and J dropped 1 base, with 6 bases sitting between them. Germline loops: CDR1 DFQATT, CDR2 SNEGSKA (reference sequence). CDR3 sequence (DNA): TGCAGTGCCCAGGAGAACACTGAAGCTTTCTTT. This translates into CSAQENTEAFF.

This chain uses TRBV7-2 with TRBJ2-7, with D possibly matching TRBD2 (8 bases). Trimming pared 0 bases from V and 4 bases from J, leaving 16 bases between. Germline-derived CDR1 and CDR2 are SGHTA and FQGNSA. The CDR3 sequence is 16 residues long. CDR3 nucleotide sequence: TGTGCCAGCAGCTTAGCGCGGGGGGCCAGGGGGTACGAGCAGTACTTC. Translation gives CASSLARGARGYEQYF.

This clone is a singleton in its sample. The chain combines TRBV6-6 with TRBJ2-1, with 7 bases aligning to TRBD2. The CDR3 is 14 amino acids. V gave up 2 bases and J gave up 7 bases; unmatched junction bases: 5. Per germline, CDR1 MNHNY and CDR2 SVGAGI (reference sequence). The CDR3 reads CASSYGGGKNEQFF. CDR3 bases: TGTGCCAGCAGTTACGGGGGGGGGAAAAATGAGCAGTTCTTC.

The chain is built from TRBV7-3 and TRBJ2-2, with 7 positions matching TRBD1. Trimming cost V 2 bases and J 5 bases; bases outside gene matches: 8. This CDR3 comprises 16 residues. From germline, CDR1 is SGHTA and CDR2 FQGTGA. This CDR3 is CASSLLGTARTGELFF. For the CDR3, the DNA is TGTGCCAGCAGCTTACTGGGGACAGCCAGAACCGGGGAGCTGTTTTTT. Using reference TRBV7-3 and TRBJ2-2 for the parts outside the CDR3, the full variable domain is GAGVSQTPSNKVTEKGKYVELRCDPISGHTALYWYRQSLGQGPEFLIYFQGTGAADDSGLPNDRFFAVRPEGSVSTLKIQRTERGDSAVYLCASSLLGTARTGELFFGEGSRLTVL.

This clone was observed once. The J gene is TRBJ2-7, the V gene TRBV11-1; D is unclear. The V end lost 3 bases, the J end lost 7 bases, and 13 bases lay between the germline ends. Germline-derived CDR1 and CDR2 are SGHAT and FQDESV (reference sequence). The CDR3 is 13 amino acids. For the CDR3, the DNA is TGTGCCAGCAGCTTTCTAACCGCGCGGGAGCAGTACTTC. Its translation: CASSFLTAREQYF. Full variable domain (remainder filled in from reference TRBV11-1 and TRBJ2-7): EAEVAQSPRYKITEKSQAVAFWCDPISGHATLYWYRQILGQGPELLVQFQDESVVDDSQLPKDRFSAERLKGVDSTLKIQPAELGDSAMYLCASSFLTAREQYFGPGTRLTVT.

This clone was recorded once. The V gene is TRBV28, the J gene TRBJ1-1; no clear D. Germline V gene lookup returns CDR1 MDHEN and CDR2 SYDVKM. CDR3 length equals 14 residues. V shed 6 bases and J shed 5 bases, with 16 bases lying between them. The CDR3 sequence is CASRIWGGLTEAFF. The CDR3 bases are TGTGCCAGCAGGATCTGGGGAGGATTAACTGAAGCTTTCTTT. The full variable domain, with the rest looked up from reference TRBV28 and TRBJ1-1, is DVKVTQSSRYLVKRTGEKVFLECVQDMDHENMFWYRQDPGLGLRLIYFSYDVKMKEKGDIPEGYSVSREKKERFSLILESASTNQTSMYLCASRIWGGLTEAFFGQGTRLTVV.

The V gene is TRBV7-9, the J gene TRBJ2-4, with D perhaps matching TRBD2 (5 bases). The germline V and J ends were trimmed by 2 bases and 8 bases, with 22 bases remaining between them. The CDR3 is made up of 17 amino acids. Per germline, CDR1 SEHNR and CDR2 FQNEAQ (reference sequence). The CDR3 DNA reads as TGTGCCAGCAGCTTACGTCCCAGCCTACTACTCGGGGACATTCAGTACTTC. This sequence encodes CASSLRPSLLLGDIQYF.

The rearrangement uses TRBV29-1 and TRBJ1-1, with D maybe TRBD1 (5 bases). V was pared by 7 bases and J by 1 base, with 16 bases between. From germline, CDR1 is SQVTM and CDR2 ANQGSEA. The CDR3 is 14 amino acids. The CDR3 nucleotides are TGCAGCGGGGCTACAAGGGGAAGGAACACTGAAGCTTTCTTT. It codes for CSGATRGRNTEAFF.

Of note for this clone: This CDR3 is also generated by other DNA sequences in the sample. The rearrangement joins TRBV12-3 or TRBV12-4 to TRBJ1-2, with D hard to call. V was cut by 6 bases and J by 2 bases, with 7 bases left in between. The CDR3 length is 12 residues. The CDR3 DNA follows: TGTGCCAGCAGCCCCTCCAACTATGGCTACACCTTC. This translates into CASSPSNYGYTF.

The J gene is TRBJ2-7, the V gene TRBV6-5; tentative D call: TRBD2 (6 bases). Germline V gene lookup returns CDR1 MNHEY and CDR2 SVGAGI. The CDR3 spans 15 residues. V lost 2 bases, J lost 3 bases, and 14 bases lay in between. The CDR3, as DNA: TGTGCCAGCAGTTACGATCAAGGCGGGAACTACGAGCAGTACTTC. This gives the protein CASSYDQGGNYEQYF.